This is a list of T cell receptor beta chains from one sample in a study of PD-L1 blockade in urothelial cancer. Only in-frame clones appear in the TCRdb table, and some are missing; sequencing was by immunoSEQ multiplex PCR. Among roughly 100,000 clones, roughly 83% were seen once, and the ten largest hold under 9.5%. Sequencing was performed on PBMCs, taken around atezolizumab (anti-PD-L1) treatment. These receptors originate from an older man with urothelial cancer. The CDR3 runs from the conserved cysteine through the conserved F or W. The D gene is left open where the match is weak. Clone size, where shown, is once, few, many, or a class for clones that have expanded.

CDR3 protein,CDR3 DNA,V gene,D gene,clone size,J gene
CASSRTGQTQETQYF,TGTGCCAGTAGTAGAACGGGACAAACCCAAGAGACCCAGTACTTC,TRBV19,NA,NA,TRBJ2-5
CASSLPGGATQYF,TGTGCCAGCAGTCTCCCAGGGGGCGCGACCCAGTACTTC,TRBV28,TRBD1,NA,TRBJ2-5
CASSLIGENTGELFF,TGTGCCAGCAGTTTAATAGGGGAGAACACCGGGGAGCTGTTTTTT,TRBV27,NA,NA,TRBJ2-2
CASSLSQTHEQYF,TGTGCCAGCAGCTTGAGCCAAACCCACGAGCAGTACTTC,TRBV11-3,NA,NA,TRBJ2-7
CAWSEPAAGVPGEQYF,TGTGCCTGGAGTGAGCCAGCGGCAGGAGTCCCGGGTGAGCAGTACTTC,TRBV30,NA,NA,TRBJ2-7
CASSSDRGGTGELFF,TGCGCCAGCAGCTCCGACAGGGGTGGCACCGGGGAGCTGTTTTTT,TRBV5-1,TRBD1,NA,TRBJ2-2
CASSWATGVRGYTF,TGTGCCAGCAGCTGGGCCACGGGGGTGCGGGGCTACACCTTC,TRBV5-4,NA,NA,TRBJ1-2
CASSALESTDTQYF,TGTGCCAGCAGCGCGCTGGAGAGCACAGATACGCAGTATTTT,TRBV9,NA,NA,TRBJ2-3
CASTVSQETQYF,TGTGCCAGCACCGTCAGCCAAGAGACCCAGTACTTC,TRBV2,NA,NA,TRBJ2-5
CASRQGFRQPQHF,TGTGCCAGCAGACAGGGATTCAGGCAGCCCCAGCATTTT,TRBV28,NA,NA,TRBJ1-5
CASRGGRLNTGELFF,TGTGCCAGCAGAGGAGGACGGTTGAACACCGGGGAGCTGTTTTTT,TRBV27,NA,NA,TRBJ2-2
CASSLGLAVDTQYF,TGCGCCAGCAGCTTGGGACTAGCCGTAGATACGCAGTATTTT,TRBV5-1,TRBD2,once,TRBJ2-3
CAISESTDFNEKLFF,TGTGCCATCAGTGAGTCGACAGATTTTAATGAAAAACTGTTTTTT,TRBV10-3,NA,NA,TRBJ1-4
CASTLQGSYNEQFF,TGTGCCAGCACCCTACAGGGTTCCTACAATGAGCAGTTCTTC,TRBV5-4,NA,NA,TRBJ2-1
CASSLSGFANTGELFF,TGTGCCAGCAGCCTTAGCGGCTTCGCGAACACCGGGGAGCTGTTTTTT,TRBV9,NA,NA,TRBJ2-2
CASSQRLAGGETQYF,TGTGCCAGCAGTCAACGACTAGCGGGAGGAGAGACCCAGTACTTC,TRBV7-2,TRBD2,NA,TRBJ2-5
CASSGATGTANYGYTF,TGCGCCAGCAGTGGGGCTACCGGGACAGCCAACTATGGCTACACCTTC,TRBV10-2,TRBD1,NA,TRBJ1-2
CASSVASWTVTYNEQFF,TGTGCCAGCAGCGTAGCTAGTTGGACAGTGACCTACAATGAGCAGTTCTTC,TRBV9,NA,NA,TRBJ2-1
CASSYSRGRVEQYF,TGTGCCAGCAGTTACTCTAGGGGTCGGGTCGAGCAGTACTTC,TRBV6-5,NA,NA,TRBJ2-7
CASSQAAGTDTQYF,TGTGCCAGCAGCCAGGCGGCGGGGACAGATACGCAGTATTTT,TRBV27,NA,NA,TRBJ2-3
CASSPTGVREQFF,TGTGCCAGCAGCCCAACAGGTGTGCGTGAGCAGTTCTTC,TRBV25-1,NA,NA,TRBJ2-1
CASSIGPMDEQFF,TGTGCCAGCAGCATCGGTCCCATGGATGAGCAGTTCTTC,TRBV6-1,NA,few,TRBJ2-1
CASSPPRGRTEAFF,TGTGCCAGCAGCCCCCCCCGGGGGAGAACTGAAGCTTTCTTT,TRBV7-2,NA,NA,TRBJ1-1
CASSSPGVETQYF,TGTGCCAGCAGCTCCCCAGGGGTGGAGACCCAGTACTTC,TRBV7-2,NA,NA,TRBJ2-5
CASRQGTYGYTF,TGTGCCAGCAGACAGGGTACCTATGGCTACACCTTC,TRBV6-5,NA,few,TRBJ1-2
CASSIRQGRSTEAFF,TGTGCCAGTAGTATAAGACAGGGGCGTTCGACTGAAGCTTTCTTT,TRBV19,TRBD1,NA,TRBJ1-1
CSARGNTEAFF,TGCAGTGCTCGGGGGAACACTGAAGCTTTCTTT,TRBV20-1,NA,NA,TRBJ1-1
CASSLDVAGPFF,TGTGCCAGCAGCTTAGATGTCGCAGGTCCGTTCTTC,TRBV11-2,NA,NA,TRBJ2-1
CASSLPPGTYSPLHF,TGTGCCAGCAGTTTACCGCCGGGAACTTATTCACCCCTCCACTTT,TRBV5-4,NA,NA,TRBJ1-6
CASTRGTGIQETQYF,TGCGCCAGCACTAGGGGGACGGGGATTCAAGAGACCCAGTACTTC,TRBV5-1,NA,NA,TRBJ2-5
CASSSIVAGAGETQYF,TGTGCCAGCAGCTCAATTGTTGCGGGAGCTGGGGAGACCCAGTACTTC,TRBV5-4,TRBD2,NA,TRBJ2-5
CASSSSQGGRNTEAFF,TGCGCCAGCAGCTCGTCACAGGGTGGCAGGAACACTGAAGCTTTCTTT,TRBV5-1,NA,NA,TRBJ1-1
CASSEYNTANTGELFF,TGTGCCAGCAGTGAATATAACACCGCGAACACCGGGGAGCTGTTTTTT,TRBV6-1,NA,NA,TRBJ2-2
CASSFSGVGDTQYF,TGCGCCAGCAGCTTTTCCGGGGTTGGAGATACGCAGTATTTT,TRBV5-1,NA,NA,TRBJ2-3
CASSAYRVHTEAFF,TGCGCCAGCAGCGCTTACAGGGTCCACACTGAAGCTTTCTTT,TRBV5-1,NA,few,TRBJ1-1
CASSLGAGREQYF,TGTGCCAGCAGCTTAGGGGCGGGGCGCGAGCAGTACTTC,TRBV7-3,NA,many,TRBJ2-7
CASSRGAGVETQYF,TGTGCCAGCAGCCGGGGCGCGGGAGTAGAGACCCAGTACTTC,TRBV7-2,TRBD2,NA,TRBJ2-5
CASSSLGGQGRYNEQFF,TGTGCCAGCAGTTCCCTGGGGGGACAGGGGAGATACAATGAGCAGTTCTTC,TRBV27,TRBD1,NA,TRBJ2-1
CASSLPRTGASYEQYF,TGTGCCAGCAGCCTTCCTAGGACAGGAGCCTCCTACGAGCAGTACTTC,TRBV2,TRBD1,NA,TRBJ2-7
CASSLTSGRAYEQFF,TGTGCCAGCAGCTTGACTAGCGGGAGGGCCTATGAGCAGTTCTTC,TRBV7-3,TRBD2,NA,TRBJ2-1
CASSIYRSSGNTIYF,TGTGCCAGTAGTATTTACAGAAGCTCTGGAAACACCATATATTTT,TRBV19,NA,few,TRBJ1-3
CASSKGGRYTEAFF,TGTGCCAGCTCCAAGGGGGGGCGGTACACTGAAGCTTTCTTT,TRBV7-2,NA,few,TRBJ1-1
CAISDQGASYNEQFF,TGTGCCATCAGTGATCAGGGGGCTTCCTACAATGAGCAGTTCTTC,TRBV10-3,TRBD1,NA,TRBJ2-1
CASSRSGAGGANVLTF,TGTGCCAGCAGTCGATCAGGGGCCGGGGGGGCCAACGTCCTGACTTTC,TRBV7-9,NA,NA,TRBJ2-6
CASSEDRGTDTQYF,TGTGCCAGCAGTGAAGACAGGGGCACAGATACGCAGTATTTT,TRBV7-2,TRBD1,NA,TRBJ2-3
CASSPKKGQGYNEQFF,TGTGCCAGCAGCCCCAAAAAGGGACAGGGTTACAATGAGCAGTTCTTC,TRBV13,TRBD1,NA,TRBJ2-1
CASSGQGRDSSYNSPLHF,TGCGCCAGCAGTGGGCAAGGAAGGGACAGCTCCTATAATTCACCCCTCCACTTT,TRBV10-2,TRBD1,NA,TRBJ1-6